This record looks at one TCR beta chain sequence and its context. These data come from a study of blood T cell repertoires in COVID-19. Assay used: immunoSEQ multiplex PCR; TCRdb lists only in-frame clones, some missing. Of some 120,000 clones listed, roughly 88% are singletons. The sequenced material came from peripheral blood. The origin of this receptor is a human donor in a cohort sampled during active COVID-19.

The CDR3 nucleotides are TGTGCCACTGCCCGAGGGACTAGCAGCACAGATACGCAGTATTTT. This codes for CATARGTSSTDTQYF. J is TRBJ2-3 and V is TRBV27; TRBD2 matches at 9 bases. V lost 10 bases and J lost 0; bases outside the gene matches: 8. This CDR3 has 15 residues. Germline-derived CDR1 and CDR2 are MNHEY and SMNVEV (reference sequence).